Described below is a single T cell receptor beta chain sequence and its context. From RNA transcripts, TCR beta CDR3 regions were amplified. Initially, a first-round RT-PCR of the TCR CDR3 employed the HTBI primer set. MiXCR, run by TCRdb on the multiplex PCR reads, gives a single entry per CDR3 protein. The repertoire holds about 46,000 distinct CDR3 sequences, with 45% to 50% as singletons. Absent ophthalmopathy progression within 18 months defined stable Graves' hyperthyroidism. The diagnoses drew upon clinical symptoms, serum thyroxine and TRAb, thyroid ultrasound and orbital computed tomography. These data are taken from a study of T cells in Graves' hyperthyroidism and ophthalmopathy. The CDR3 runs 16 residues. The germline V and J ends were trimmed by 1 base and 4 bases, with 16 bases remaining between them. Germline V gene sequence: CDR1 LNHNV, CDR2 YYDKDF (reference sequence).

This receptor was identified in a woman in her forties or fifties with Graves' hyperthyroidism. J is TRBJ1-2 and V is TRBV15, with D tentatively TRBD1 (6 bases). Specimen: peripheral blood or thyroid tissue (not recorded which). In DNA form, the CDR3 reads TGTGCCACCAGCAGAGTTGTAGGCAGGGGAACCTATGGCTACACCTTC. It encodes CATSRVVGRGTYGYTF.